A single sample gave rise to the 27 T cell receptor beta chains below, sequenced in a study of vaccination and CD4 T cells after COVID-19. These receptors' antigens are unknown. Treatment meaning: roughly 11-day PBMC culture with coronavirus spike peptide pools or control peptides (ViraFEST assay). An Oncomine TCR Beta short-read assay was used to sequence the DNA from cultured CD4+ T cells. TCRdb reprocessed the PCR reads with MiXCR, giving one entry per CDR3 protein. The profile shows about 24,000 distinct CDR3 sequences, roughly 60% of them singletons. The specimen was CD4+ T cells from blood, cultured in vitro. The receptors shown here come from a human donor who had recovered from COVID-19.

This clonotype has only one observation. V usage is TRBV14 and J usage is TRBJ2-1, with 10 nucleotides matching TRBD2. J gave up 14 bases and V 2 bases, and 6 bases lay outside the gene matches. CDR3 length equals 13 residues. Germline V gene lookup returns CDR1 SGHDN and CDR2 FVKESK. CDR3 loop: CASSQSLAGVEFF. The CDR3 nucleotides are TGTGCCAGCAGCCAATCCCTAGCGGGAGTCGAGTTCTTC.

This chain joins TRBV19 and TRBJ1-2; D perhaps matches TRBD1 (5 bases). Germline values: CDR1 LNHDA, CDR2 SQIVND (reference sequence). V was trimmed by 9 bases and J by 4 bases, leaving 15 bases between them. The CDR3 has 13 amino acids. CDR3 nucleotide sequence: TGTGCCAGCCGCGAGGGGCCAATCTATGGCTACACCTTC. This sequence encodes CASREGPIYGYTF.

The chain is built from TRBV20-1 and TRBJ1-5, with D perhaps matching TRBD1 (6 bases). The V and J ends lost 2 bases and 8 bases respectively, with 13 bases between them. The germline V gene encodes CDR1 DFQATT and CDR2 SNEGSKA (reference sequence). CDR3 length: 13 residues. CDR3 sequence: CSARRGRGEPQHF. Here the CDR3 DNA reads TGCAGTGCTAGACGGGGGCGAGGGGAGCCCCAGCATTTT.

The chain couples TRBV20-1 to TRBJ1-5; D not certain. Trimming stripped 5 bases from V and 2 bases from J, with 7 bases between. The CDR3 is 12 amino acids. The germline V gene encodes CDR1 DFQATT and CDR2 SNEGSKA (reference sequence). This CDR3 is CSASDGNQPQHF. The CDR3 DNA follows: TGCAGTGCTTCGGACGGCAATCAGCCCCAGCATTTT.

J is TRBJ2-4 and V is TRBV20-1; D tentatively fits TRBD1 or TRBD2 (5 bases each). The CDR3 runs 14 residues. With 0 bases removed from V and 9 bases from J, the gap between germline ends came to 15 bases. From germline, CDR1 is DFQATT and CDR2 SNEGSKA (reference sequence). The DNA for the CDR3 is TGCAGTGCTAGAGAGGTCTGGGGGAATGGCATTCAGTACTTC. Its translation is CSAREVWGNGIQYF.

The chain couples TRBV5-1 to TRBJ2-7; the match to TRBD2 covers 10 bases. V was pared by 3 bases and J by 0 bases, with 6 bases of the junction left unmatched. Germline V gives CDR1 SGHRS, CDR2 YFSETQ. This CDR3 is built from 16 residues. The CDR3 DNA reads as TGCGCCAGCAGCTGGACTAGCGGTCCCAGCTCCTACGAGCAGTACTTC. Residues: CASSWTSGPSSYEQYF.

J is TRBJ2-4 and V is TRBV28; the match to TRBD2 covers 7 bases. Unmatched junction bases numbered 9, after V lost 6 bases and J lost 1 base. The germline V gene has CDR1 MDHEN and CDR2 SYDVKM. The CDR3 is made up of 16 amino acids. This CDR3 reads CASSTMGGEAKNIQYF. The CDR3 DNA is TGTGCCAGCAGCACCATGGGGGGGGAGGCCAAAAACATTCAGTACTTC.

This clonotype was seen only a few times. The rearrangement joins TRBV19 to TRBJ1-5, with 7 bases identical to TRBD1. Per germline, CDR1 LNHDA and CDR2 SQIVND (reference sequence). The CDR3 contains 15 residues. Trimming at V came to 5 bases and at J to 5 bases, leaving 9 bases not matched to a gene. The CDR3 nucleotides are TGTGCCAGTAGTCCATCGACAGGGTCCCATCAGCCCCAGCATTTT. It specifies CASSPSTGSHQPQHF. Complete variable domain (other parts from reference TRBV19 and TRBJ1-5): DGGITQSPKYLFRKEGQNVTLSCEQNLNHDAMYWYRQDPGQGLRLIYYSQIVNDFQKGDIAEGYSVSREKKESFPLTVTSAQKNPTAFYLCASSPSTGSHQPQHFGDGTRLSIL.

V usage is TRBV6-1 and J usage is TRBJ1-1, with unresolved D. The CDR3 extends over 12 amino acids. The germline V gene encodes CDR1 MNHNS and CDR2 SASEGT. Trimming left V 6 bases short and J 4 bases short, with 9 bases between. In DNA, the CDR3 is TGTGCCAGCAGGAGGATATCCACTGAAGCTTTCTTT. It encodes CASRRISTEAFF.

The chain couples TRBV7-2 to TRBJ2-5; no definite D call. Trimming pared 2 bases from V and 3 bases from J, leaving 13 bases between. From germline, CDR1 is SGHTA and CDR2 FQGNSA. This CDR3 has 15 amino acids. The CDR3 region is CASSLPRSTEETQYF. CDR3 in DNA: TGTGCCAGCAGCTTACCTAGATCCACAGAAGAGACCCAGTACTTC.

The chain uses TRBV6-5 and TRBJ2-2; maybe TRBD2 (7 bases). This CDR3 is 14 amino acids long. V was clipped by 2 bases and J by 5 bases, with 9 bases between them. The germline V gene has CDR1 MNHEY and CDR2 SVGAGI. This CDR3 is CASSYRGGTGELFF. DNA of the CDR3: TGTGCCAGCAGTTACAGGGGGGGGACCGGGGAGCTGTTTTTT.

The chain couples TRBV24-1 to TRBJ1-5; D is ambiguous. The CDR3 is made up of 12 amino acids. CDR1 and CDR2 (germline): KGHDR, SFDVKD. V lost 10 bases and J 0 bases, leaving 6 bases between the germline ends. CDR3 nucleotide sequence: TGTGCCACTGGGGATAGCAATCAGCCCCAGCATTTT. This sequence encodes CATGDSNQPQHF.

This clonotype was counted only a few times. The chain employs TRBV19 and TRBJ1-5; possibly TRBD1 for D (6 bases). The V gene's germline CDR1 is LNHDA and CDR2 SQIVND (reference sequence). The CDR3 length is 13 residues. V lost 10 bases and J 1 base, leaving 11 bases between the germline ends. The CDR3 bases are TGTGCCACCCGAAGGGGGAGCAATCAGCCCCAGCATTTT. Its protein is CATRRGSNQPQHF.

The chain combines TRBV6-5 with TRBJ2-3; TRBD2 agrees at 10 bases. Per the germline V gene, CDR1 is MNHEY and CDR2 is SVGAGI. The CDR3 is 13 amino acids. V was pared by 4 bases and J by 9 bases, with 4 bases of the junction left unmatched. The CDR3 sequence is CASSSSSGRTQYF. CDR3 bases: TGTGCCAGCAGTTCCTCTAGCGGGAGAACGCAGTATTTT.

This clonotype was picked up one time. V usage is TRBV28 and J usage is TRBJ2-4; D is uncertain. CDR3 size: 14 residues. Germline CDR1 is MDHEN and CDR2 is SYDVKM. V dropped 3 bases and J dropped 5 bases, with 11 bases sitting between them. The CDR3 loop is CASSFGWPENIQYF. The CDR3 DNA reads TGTGCCAGCAGTTTTGGTTGGCCTGAAAACATTCAGTACTTC.

This clonotype was counted between two and nine times. This chain links TRBV7-2 with TRBJ1-5; D uncertain. Germline-derived CDR1 and CDR2 are SGHTA and FQGNSA. V gave up 4 bases and J gave up 11 bases, with 15 bases separating them. The CDR3 is 13 amino acids. CDR3 DNA sequence: TGTGCCAGCAGCTCCCCCCCGGGTAGTGCCCAGCATTTT. The encoded protein is CASSSPPGSAQHF. Drawing the rest from reference TRBV7-2 and TRBJ1-5, the complete variable domain is GAGVSQSPSNKVTEKGKDVELRCDPISGHTALYWYRQSLGQGLEFLIYFQGNSAPDKSGLPSDRFSAERTGGSVSTLTIQRTQQEDSAVYLCASSSPPGSAQHFGDGTRLSIL.

The chain uses TRBV12-3 or TRBV12-4 and TRBJ2-2, with D unresolved. V was trimmed by 2 bases and J by 1 base, leaving 8 bases between them. This CDR3 comprises 15 residues. The CDR3 nucleotides are TGTGCCAGCAGTTTATGGACCCTGAACACCGGGGAGCTGTTTTTT. It codes for CASSLWTLNTGELFF.

The chain is built from TRBV28 and TRBJ2-1; 13 bases align to TRBD2. CDR1 is MDHEN, CDR2 SYDVKM, per germline. This CDR3 contains 20 residues. The J segment lost 0 bases and the V segment lost 1 base, leaving 9 bases of the junction unmatched. The CDR3 spells CASSLFRLAGGSSSYNEQFF. In DNA, the CDR3 is TGTGCCAGCAGTTTATTCCGACTAGCGGGAGGCTCCAGCTCCTACAATGAGCAGTTCTTC.

The chain couples TRBV7-3 to TRBJ1-1; D call uncertain. V dropped 2 bases and J dropped 5 bases, with 12 bases sitting between them. The CDR3 is 14 residues long. Per germline, CDR1 SGHTA and CDR2 FQGTGA. The DNA for the CDR3 is TGTGCCAGCAGCTTAGTACACCGGGAGACTGAAGCTTTCTTT. Translation gives CASSLVHRETEAFF.

The chain carries TRBV20-1 and TRBJ2-7; a weak D match, TRBD1 (6 bases). CDR1 and CDR2 from the germline V gene are DFQATT and SNEGSKA (reference sequence). The CDR3 is 15 amino acids. Trimming left V 0 bases short and J 2 bases short, with 14 bases between. CDR3 residues: CSARDDRQLTYEQYF. The CDR3 nucleotides read TGCAGTGCTAGAGATGACAGGCAGCTAACCTACGAGCAGTACTTC.

V usage is TRBV4-2 and J usage is TRBJ2-2, with 9 nucleotides matching TRBD2. Germline V CDR1 and CDR2: LGHNA, YNFKEQ. With V trimmed by 4 bases and J by 5 bases, 20 bases remained unmatched. CDR3 length equals 20 residues. The CDR3 is CASSLKALGAGGLATGELFF. For the CDR3, the DNA is TGTGCCAGCAGCCTTAAAGCCCTAGGGGCGGGGGGACTAGCAACCGGGGAGCTGTTTTTT.

The chain recombines TRBV11-3 with TRBJ2-7; D remains unclear. Deletions cut 3 bases from V and 2 bases from J, with 11 bases between. The CDR3 length is 14 residues. CDR1 is SGHNT, CDR2 YENEEA, per germline. The CDR3 DNA sequence: TGTGCCAGCAGCTTTGGGTCACCTCCCTACGAGCAGTACTTC. Its translation is CASSFGSPPYEQYF. The full variable domain, rest sourced from reference TRBV11-3 and TRBJ2-7, is EAGVVQSPRYKIIEKKQPVAFWCNPISGHNTLYWYLQNLGQGPELLIRYENEEAVDDSQLPKDRFSAERLKGVDSTLKIQPAELGDSAVYLCASSFGSPPYEQYFGPGTRLTVT.

This chain connects TRBV27 to TRBJ2-3; TRBD2 agrees at 9 bases. Germline CDR1 is MNHEY and CDR2 is SMNVEV (reference sequence). After removal of 5 bases from V and 4 bases from J, the junction contained 4 bases not matched to a gene. The CDR3 spans 14 residues. The CDR3 DNA sequence: TGTGCCAGCAGTCCGGGACTAGCCGCAGATACGCAGTATTTT. This gives the protein CASSPGLAADTQYF.

The chain carries TRBV7-9 and TRBJ2-7; D may be TRBD1 (6 bases). The CDR3 consists of 15 residues. The V gene's germline CDR1 is SEHNR and CDR2 FQNEAQ (reference sequence). V lost 1 base and J lost 6, with 16 bases in between. CDR3 in amino acids: CASSLGVGGRGEQYF. CDR3 DNA: TGTGCCAGCAGCTTAGGAGTAGGGGGAAGGGGCGAGCAGTACTTC.

The V call is TRBV11-3, the J call TRBJ2-3, with 9 bases lining up with TRBD1. The CDR3 is 16 residues long. Germline-derived CDR1 and CDR2 are SGHNT and YENEEA. V was clipped by 1 base and J by 4 bases; unmatched bases: 6. The CDR3 here is CASSLVLGQGADTQYF. The CDR3 DNA reads TGTGCCAGCAGCTTAGTACTGGGACAGGGTGCAGATACGCAGTATTTT.

J is TRBJ1-3 and V is TRBV7-9; 7 nucleotides match TRBD1. This CDR3 contains 18 residues. V trimming: 5 bases; J trimming: 0 bases; junction bases outside the gene matches: 13. CDR1 is SEHNR, CDR2 FQNEAQ, per germline (reference sequence). In DNA, the CDR3 is TGTGCCAGCAGCGCCGGGAGGGGACAGCACATCTCTGGAAACACCATATATTTT. Encoded protein: CASSAGRGQHISGNTIYF.

The chain joins TRBV15 to TRBJ1-2; D may be TRBD1 (6 bases). From germline, CDR1 is LNHNV and CDR2 YYDKDF (reference sequence). This CDR3 has 14 residues. V was clipped by 5 bases and J by 7 bases, with 17 bases between them. CDR3: CATSREQGYRGYTF. The CDR3 DNA is TGTGCCACCAGCCGTGAACAGGGTTATCGTGGCTACACCTTC.